This is a list of T cell receptor beta chains from one sample in a study of T cell responses to AZD1222 COVID-19 vaccine. The assay was immunoSEQ multiplex PCR, and TCRdb's table has in-frame clones only and misses some. The sample lists some 190,000 clones, 80% to 95% seen once, with around 1.9% in the top ten. The source material was peripheral blood, sampled 28 days after the second AZD1222 dose. These TCRs come from an adult who received the AZD1222 COVID-19 vaccine. CDR3s include the opening cysteine and the closing phenylalanine or tryptophan. Each record gives: clone size, D gene, J gene, V gene, CDR3 DNA, CDR3 protein. The D gene is left open where the match is weak. Clone size is shown for a subset of rows, as once, few, many or a class of expanded clone.

NA	TRBD1	TRBJ2-5	TRBV18	TGTGCCAGCTCACCCCAGCAACTGACAGGGGCGGGAGAGACCCAGTACTTC	CASSPQQLTGAGETQYF
NA	NA	TRBJ2-5	TRBV6-5	TGTGCCAGCAGTTTTGGACTTCAAGAGACCCAGTACTTC	CASSFGLQETQYF
NA	NA	TRBJ1-2	TRBV10-2	TGCGCCAGCAGTGAGGGACTAAACTATGGCTACACCTTC	CASSEGLNYGYTF
NA	NA	TRBJ1-2	TRBV14	TGTGCCAGCAGCCACAATGAGGACTTCTATGGCTACACCTTC	CASSHNEDFYGYTF
once	NA	TRBJ2-7	TRBV7-9	TGTGCCAGCAGCTCCTTGGGGCAGACCTTTAGCGAGCAGTACTTC	CASSSLGQTFSEQYF
medium-sized	NA	TRBJ2-5	TRBV12-3/TRBV12-4	TGTGCCAGCAGTTTAGTGGCTAGGGAGACCCAGTACTTC	CASSLVARETQYF
NA	TRBD2	TRBJ2-1	TRBV6-5	TGTGCCAGCAGCCGGAGCGGGGGGCACTACAATGAGCAGTTCTTC	CASSRSGGHYNEQFF
few	TRBD2	TRBJ2-3	TRBV2	TGTGCCAGCAGTGAAGAGGGAGGGTTCACAGATACGCAGTATTTT	CASSEEGGFTDTQYF
NA	NA	TRBJ1-1	TRBV3-1/TRBV3-2	TGTGCCAGCAGGACGGACACTGAAGCTTTCTTT	CASRTDTEAFF
NA	TRBD1	TRBJ1-1	TRBV2	TGTGCCTCAGGACAGGGGAGGAGGACTGAAGCTTTCTTT	CASGQGRRTEAFF
NA	NA	TRBJ2-3	TRBV18	TGTGCCAGCTCATCGACACAGGATGGTGGGGATACGCAGTATTTT	CASSSTQDGGDTQYF
NA	TRBD1	TRBJ2-1	TRBV18	TGTGCCAGCTCACTGGACAGGGTCGGGGACAATGAGCAGTTCTTC	CASSLDRVGDNEQFF
NA	NA	TRBJ2-7	TRBV24-1	TGTGCCACCAGTAGGGCAGGGTTGGGCGAGCAGTACTTC	CATSRAGLGEQYF
once	NA	TRBJ1-2	TRBV18	TGTGCCAGCTCACCAATCGGGACCGGTTCTAACTATGGCTACACCTTC	CASSPIGTGSNYGYTF
NA	TRBD1	TRBJ1-2	TRBV28	TGTGCCAGCAGTTTGAGTCAGGGGGCAGGGGGCTACACCTTC	CASSLSQGAGGYTF
NA	NA	TRBJ2-5	TRBV3-1/TRBV3-2	TGTGCCAGCAGCAAGGTTTTAGTGGGGAGTGAGGAGACCCAGTACTTC	CASSKVLVGSEETQYF
NA	TRBD2	TRBJ2-5	TRBV10-3	TGTGCCATCAGTCGCGACCTAGGCGGGAGGGAGCAAGAGACCCAGTACTTC	CAISRDLGGREQETQYF
NA	TRBD1	TRBJ1-1	TRBV27	TGCGCTACCGGGACAGGCCTTTCCAACACTGAAGCTTTCTTT	CATGTGLSNTEAFF
NA	TRBD1	TRBJ1-4	TRBV5-5	TGTGCCAGCAGCTTGGACGGACAGGGAGGTGAAAAACTGTTTTTT	CASSLDGQGGEKLFF
NA	NA	TRBJ1-4	TRBV4-1	TGCGCCAGCAGCCAAGACGCAGCAAGTAGGGAAAAACTGTTTTTT	CASSQDAASREKLFF
once	NA	TRBJ2-6	TRBV19	TGTGCCAGTAGTCGAGGGGACTCCCGGGTGGTTTCTGGGGCCAACGTCCTGACTTTC	CASSRGDSRVVSGANVLTF
NA	TRBD2	TRBJ2-1	TRBV4-2	TGTGCCAGCAGCCCCTCATCCTCCGGGGGGACCTACAATGAGCAGTTCTTC	CASSPSSSGGTYNEQFF
NA	NA	TRBJ1-1	TRBV4-1	TGCGCCAGCAGCCATTATTCAGGAGGGCGCGGTGAAGCTTTCTTT	CASSHYSGGRGEAFF
NA	NA	TRBJ2-3	TRBV11-2	TGTGCCAGCAGCTTAGATCGGGGAGATACGCAGTATTTT	CASSLDRGDTQYF
NA	TRBD2	TRBJ2-1	TRBV4-2	TGTGCCAGCAGCCAAGAACTAGCGGGAGGTTTCCATGAGCAGTTCTTC	CASSQELAGGFHEQFF
NA	NA	TRBJ1-4	TRBV6-5	TGTGCCAGCAGTTACGGAGGAGGGGGGGGAAATGAAAAACTGTTTTTT	CASSYGGGGGNEKLFF